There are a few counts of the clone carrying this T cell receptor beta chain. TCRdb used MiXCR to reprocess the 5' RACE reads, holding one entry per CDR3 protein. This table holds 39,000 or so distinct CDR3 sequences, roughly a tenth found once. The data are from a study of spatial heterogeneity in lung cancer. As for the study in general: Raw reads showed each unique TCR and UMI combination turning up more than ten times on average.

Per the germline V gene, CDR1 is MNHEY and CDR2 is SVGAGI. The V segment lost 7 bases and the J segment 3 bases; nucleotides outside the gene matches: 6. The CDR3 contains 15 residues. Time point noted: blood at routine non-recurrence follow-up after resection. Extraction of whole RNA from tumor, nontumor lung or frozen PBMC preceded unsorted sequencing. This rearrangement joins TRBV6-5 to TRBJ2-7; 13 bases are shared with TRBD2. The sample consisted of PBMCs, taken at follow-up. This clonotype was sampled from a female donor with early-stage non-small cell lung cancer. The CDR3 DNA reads TGTGCCAGCACGACTAGCGGGGGGAGCCTCTACGAGCAGTACTTC. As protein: CASTTSGGSLYEQYF.